One T cell receptor beta chain is described in this entry. The data are from a study of T cells after yellow fever vaccination. The study made its TCR cDNA through 5'RACE template switching. That step introduced a universal primer site along with UMIs. TCRdb itself ran the 5' RACE reads through MiXCR, one entry per CDR3 protein. In the table there are approximately 300,000 distinct CDR3 sequences, 8.7% of which are singletons. J was trimmed by 8 bases and V by 4 bases; bases with no gene match: 11. Per the germline V gene, CDR1 is MDHEN and CDR2 is SYDVKM. The CDR3 is 15 residues long. The starting material was PBMCs, obtained on the day of the first yellow fever vaccination. The origin of this receptor is a man aged 18 to 30 who received the YFV17D yellow fever vaccine. The chain combines TRBV28 with TRBJ1-2; 9 bases are a match to TRBD1. The CDR3 loop is CASSSWTGVNGGYTF. The DNA for the CDR3 is TGTGCCAGCAGTTCTTGGACAGGGGTAAATGGGGGCTACACCTTC.